The sequence of this T cell receptor (beta chain) was determined in a study of vaccination and CD4 T cells after COVID-19. Trimming removed 5 bases at V and 3 bases at J, with 17 bases between. This CDR3 contains 16 residues. Germline V lookup: CDR1 MDHEN, CDR2 SYDVKM. This clonotype was seen a handful of times. Its specificity is not known. Sequencing of the DNA from cultured CD4+ T cells was carried out with the Oncomine TCR Beta short-read assay. TCRdb reprocessed the PCR reads with MiXCR, giving one entry per CDR3 protein. Of over 10,000 distinct CDR3 sequences in the sample, around 50% were seen once. Regarding treatment: approximately nine-day PBMC culture with coronavirus spike peptide pools or control peptides (ViraFEST assay).

The V gene is TRBV28, the J gene TRBJ1-5; weak D call: TRBD1 (6 bases). This receptor was obtained from a human donor who had recovered from COVID-19. Material for sequencing was CD4+ T cells from blood, cultured in vitro. Here the CDR3 DNA reads TGTGCCAGCAGTCCCGGGGGGGGCTGGGACAATCAGCCCCAGCATTTT. Residues: CASSPGGGWDNQPQHF.